The 2 T cell receptor beta chains listed next were all sequenced from one sample in a study of cytomegalovirus exposure and HLA in healthy donors. The PCR contained 60 Vbeta and 13 Jbeta primers. TCRdb's table, derived via immunoSEQ multiplex PCR, lists solely in-frame clones and lacks some. The top ten hold just under 2% of the sample, which has about 70,000 clones, 75% to 90% seen once. Sample: PBMCs. These receptors came from a woman aged 25-40 years in good health and CMV-seronegative.

The genes are TRBV29-1 and TRBJ2-2, with D unresolved. The V and J ends lost 7 bases and 6 bases respectively, with 12 bases between them. CDR1 is SQVTM, CDR2 ANQGSEA, per germline. This CDR3 is 12 amino acids long. CDR3 sequence: CSGVMSPGELFF. The CDR3 coding sequence is TGCAGCGGCGTGATGAGTCCCGGGGAGCTGTTTTTT.

The rearrangement joins TRBV6-1 to TRBJ2-1; D gene ambiguous. Trimming shortened V by 0 bases and J by 0 bases, and 12 bases separated the two germline ends. The CDR3 consists of 17 residues. Germline CDR1 MNHNS, CDR2 SASEGT. The CDR3 DNA follows: TGTGCCAGCAGTGAAGCGATGTACGGTTTCTCCTACAATGAGCAGTTCTTC. Translating it yields CASSEAMYGFSYNEQFF.